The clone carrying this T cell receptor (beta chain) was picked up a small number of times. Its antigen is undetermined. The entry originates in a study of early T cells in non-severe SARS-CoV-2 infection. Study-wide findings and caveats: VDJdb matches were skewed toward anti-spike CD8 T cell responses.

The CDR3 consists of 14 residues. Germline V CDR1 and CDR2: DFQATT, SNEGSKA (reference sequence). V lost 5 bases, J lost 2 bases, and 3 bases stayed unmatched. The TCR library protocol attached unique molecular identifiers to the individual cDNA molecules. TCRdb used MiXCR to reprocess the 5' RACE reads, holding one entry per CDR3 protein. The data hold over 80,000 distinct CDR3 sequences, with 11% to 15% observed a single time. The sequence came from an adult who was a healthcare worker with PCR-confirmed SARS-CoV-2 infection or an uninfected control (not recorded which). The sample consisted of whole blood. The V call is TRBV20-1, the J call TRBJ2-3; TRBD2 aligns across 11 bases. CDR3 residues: CSAGTSGYTDTQYF. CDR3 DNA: TGCAGTGCTGGGACTAGCGGATACACAGATACGCAGTATTTT.